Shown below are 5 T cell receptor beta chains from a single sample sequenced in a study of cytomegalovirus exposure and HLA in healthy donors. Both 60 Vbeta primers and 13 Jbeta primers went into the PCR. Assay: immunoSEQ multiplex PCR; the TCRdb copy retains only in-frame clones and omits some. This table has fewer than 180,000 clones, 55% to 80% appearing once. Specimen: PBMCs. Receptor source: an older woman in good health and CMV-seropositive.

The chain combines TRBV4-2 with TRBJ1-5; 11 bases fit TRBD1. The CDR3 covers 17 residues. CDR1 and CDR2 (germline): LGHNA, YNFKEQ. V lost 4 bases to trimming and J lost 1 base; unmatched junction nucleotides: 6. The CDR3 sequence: CASSLGQGALSNQPQHF. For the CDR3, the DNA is TGTGCCAGCAGCCTCGGACAGGGGGCGCTCAGCAATCAGCCCCAGCATTTT.

The CDR3 loop is CASSPSQGLNYGYTF. In DNA form, the CDR3 reads TGTGCCAGCTCACCGAGTCAGGGGCTGAACTATGGCTACACCTTC. The gene calls are TRBV18 and TRBJ1-2; a weak D match, TRBD1 (6 bases). V was clipped by 3 bases and J by 2 bases, with 13 bases between them. CDR1 KGHSH and CDR2 LQKENI come from the germline V gene. The CDR3 loop spans 15 amino acids. Complete variable domain (other parts from reference TRBV18 and TRBJ1-2): NAGVMQNPRHLVRRRGQEARLRCSPMKGHSHVYWYRQLPEEGLKFMVYLQKENIIDESGMPKERFSAEFPKEGPSILRIQQVVRGDSAAYFCASSPSQGLNYGYTFGSGTRLTVV.

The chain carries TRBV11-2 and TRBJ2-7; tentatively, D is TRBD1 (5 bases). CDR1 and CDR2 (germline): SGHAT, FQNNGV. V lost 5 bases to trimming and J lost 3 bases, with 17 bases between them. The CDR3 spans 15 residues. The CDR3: CASSPDRISFYEQYF. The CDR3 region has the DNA TGTGCCAGCAGCCCCGACAGAATATCCTTCTACGAGCAGTACTTC. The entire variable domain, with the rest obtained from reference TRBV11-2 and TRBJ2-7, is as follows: EAGVAQSPRYKIIEKRQSVAFWCNPISGHATLYWYQQILGQGPKLLIQFQNNGVVDDSQLPKDRFSAERLKGVDSTLKIQPAKLEDSAVYLCASSPDRISFYEQYFGPGTRLTVT.

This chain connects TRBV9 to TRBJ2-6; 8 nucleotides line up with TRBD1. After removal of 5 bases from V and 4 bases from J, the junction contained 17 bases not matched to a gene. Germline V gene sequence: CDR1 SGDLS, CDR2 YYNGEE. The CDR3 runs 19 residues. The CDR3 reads CASSAAPDRRGPGANVLTF. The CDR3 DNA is TGTGCCAGCAGTGCGGCACCCGACCGCAGGGGGCCCGGGGCCAACGTCCTGACTTTC. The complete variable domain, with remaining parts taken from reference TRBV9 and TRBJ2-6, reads DSGVTQTPKHLITATGQRVTLRCSPRSGDLSVYWYQQSLDQGLQFLIQYYNGEERAKGNILERFSAQQFPDLHSELNLSSLELGDSALYFCASSAAPDRRGPGANVLTFGAGSRLTVL.

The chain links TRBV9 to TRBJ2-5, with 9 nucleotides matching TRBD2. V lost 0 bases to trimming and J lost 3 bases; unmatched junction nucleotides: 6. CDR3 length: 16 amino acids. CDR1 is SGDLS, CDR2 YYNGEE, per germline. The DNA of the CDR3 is TGTGCCAGCAGCGTAGGTGGCGGGAGGGCCAAAGAGACCCAGTACTTC. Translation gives CASSVGGGRAKETQYF.